This T cell receptor beta chain originates from a study of Ad26.COV2.S vaccination and SARS-CoV-2 variants. The data were produced by immunoSEQ multiplex PCR, yet TCRdb's version contains in-frame clones alone and is incomplete. The profile shows approximately 350,000 clones, around 86% of them singletons. Treatment defined: over 15 received Ad26.COV2.S at low or high dose, single or two shots; 5 received placebo; per-sample allocation not given. All samples were drawn on day 63, counting from the first vaccine or placebo injection. The study used a vaccine consisting of an Ad26 vector that expressed Wuhan-strain SARS-CoV-2 spike. This CDR3 is 14 amino acids long. Trimming took 4 bases from V and 4 from J, leaving 14 bases between them. Germline V gene sequence: CDR1 SGHRS, CDR2 YFSETQ.

The clonotype originates from a person between 18 and 65 years old who received the Ad26.COV2.S COVID-19 vaccine or a placebo. The gene calls are TRBV5-1 and TRBJ1-1; D possibly corresponds to TRBD1 (6 bases). The sequenced sample was peripheral blood, obtained in a trial of Ad26.COV2.S vaccine versus placebo. CDR3 residues: CASSLGAQITEAFF. In nucleotides, the CDR3 is TGCGCCAGCAGCCTGGGGGCCCAGATCACTGAAGCTTTCTTT.